The 17 T cell receptor beta chains below come from one sample, sequenced in a study of blood T cell repertoires in COVID-19. Measured with immunoSEQ multiplex PCR; TCRdb has only the in-frame clones, and not every one. Altogether 54,000 or so clones are present, about four fifths being singletons, with the ten largest covering 3.5%. The sequenced material came from peripheral blood. These receptors all come from an elderly woman with acute or convalescent COVID-19.

V gene TRBV7-6 combines with J gene TRBJ2-7, with TRBD2 matching over 7 bases. This CDR3 is 15 amino acids long. The V segment lost 1 base and the J segment 6 bases; nucleotides outside the gene matches: 9. The germline V gene encodes CDR1 SGHVS and CDR2 FNYEAQ. CDR3 amino acids: CASSLVGGSGTEQYF. In nucleotides, the CDR3 is TGTGCCAGCAGCTTAGTTGGCGGGAGCGGGACCGAGCAGTACTTC.

This clone came up a few times. The chain recombines TRBV20-1 with TRBJ2-1; the match to TRBD2 covers 11 bases. Germline loops: CDR1 DFQATT, CDR2 SNEGSKA (reference sequence). Trimming at V came to 3 bases and at J to 5 bases, leaving 3 bases not matched to a gene. The CDR3 has 14 amino acids. CDR3 in DNA: TGCAGTGCTAGTCCTAGCGGGAGGAACAATGAGCAGTTCTTC. Protein: CSASPSGRNNEQFF.

The chain links TRBV7-9 to TRBJ1-1; D unclear. This CDR3 region has 16 residues. Between the trimmed V and J ends, which lost 5 bases and 1 base, there was a span of 17 bases. The V gene's germline CDR1 is SEHNR and CDR2 FQNEAQ (reference sequence). CDR3 nucleotide sequence: TGTGCCAGCAGCCCCATTCCGCCCGGGTCGAACACTGAAGCTTTCTTT. Encoded protein: CASSPIPPGSNTEAFF.

This clone turned up a few times. V is TRBV19 and J is TRBJ1-4; 7 nucleotides line up with TRBD1. There are 14 residues in the CDR3. Trimming removed 9 bases from V and 8 bases from J; junction bases left unmatched: 12. CDR1 and CDR2 from the germline V gene are LNHDA and SQIVND (reference sequence). The CDR3 here is CASLQTGTYEKLFF. The CDR3 DNA is TGTGCCAGCCTACAGACAGGGACCTACGAAAAACTGTTTTTT.

CDR3 nucleotide sequence: TGTGCCATCAGTGAATGGGGGGGGACCACTGAAGCTTTCTTT. This translates into CAISEWGGTTEAFF. The J gene is TRBJ1-1, the V gene TRBV10-3, with D perhaps TRBD1 (5 bases). The germline gives CDR1 ENHRY, CDR2 SYGVKD. The ends were cut back, 3 bases at V and 4 bases at J, with 12 bases in the middle. The CDR3 loop spans 14 amino acids.

The chain joins TRBV19 to TRBJ2-1; 7 bases match TRBD2. This CDR3 contains 15 residues. In germline, CDR1 is LNHDA, CDR2 SQIVND (reference sequence). Trimming took 5 bases from V and 6 from J; bases not matched to a gene: 10. The chain's CDR3 is CASSRTSGASNEQFF. As DNA, the CDR3 is TGTGCCAGTAGTCGGACCAGCGGGGCGAGCAATGAGCAGTTCTTC.

V and J are TRBV3-1 (or the pseudogene TRBV3-2) and TRBJ2-7; 10 bases align to TRBD1. This CDR3 region has 15 residues. Germline V gives CDR1 LGHDT, CDR2 YNNKEL (reference sequence). The J segment lost 3 bases and the V segment lost 4 bases, leaving 6 bases of the junction unmatched. CDR3 amino acids: CASSRTDRGNYEQYF. Written as DNA, the CDR3 is TGTGCCAGCAGCCGAACGGACAGGGGGAACTACGAGCAGTACTTC.

This chain's CDR3 is CAWSTDRPTYEQYF. The CDR3 region has the DNA TGTGCCTGGAGTACCGACAGGCCAACCTACGAGCAGTACTTC. The chain combines TRBV30 with TRBJ2-7; tentative D call: TRBD1 (6 bases). Trimming cost V 2 bases and J 2 bases, with 13 bases left between them. This CDR3 has 14 amino acids. Germline V CDR1 and CDR2: GTSNPN, SVGIG (reference sequence). Variable domain in full (rest from reference TRBV30 and TRBJ2-7): SQTIHQWPATLVQPVGSPLSLECTVEGTSNPNLYWYRQAAGRGLQLLFYSVGIGQISSEVPQNLSASRPQDRQFILSSKKLLLSDSGFYLCAWSTDRPTYEQYFGPGTRLTVT.

This clone has only one observation. The rearrangement joins TRBV30 to TRBJ2-7; D is perhaps TRBD2 (6 bases). There are 15 residues in the CDR3. Per germline, CDR1 GTSNPN and CDR2 SVGIG (reference sequence). V lost 0 bases to trimming and J lost 6 bases, with 18 bases between them. The CDR3 region has the DNA TGTGCCTGGAGTGTTCTCGGGGGTAAAGGGCCCGAGCAGTACTTC. Translation gives CAWSVLGGKGPEQYF.

V is TRBV20-1 and J is TRBJ1-5, with D hard to call. Trimming took 3 bases from V and 7 from J, leaving 13 bases between them. The CDR3 is 13 residues long. CDR1 DFQATT and CDR2 SNEGSKA come from the germline V gene (reference sequence). The CDR3 loop is CSASPRGGQPQHF. The CDR3 DNA follows: TGCAGTGCTAGTCCCCGTGGAGGCCAGCCCCAGCATTTT.

The gene calls are TRBV6-2 or TRBV6-3 and TRBJ2-7; 7 bases fit TRBD1. Germline V CDR1 and CDR2: MNHEY, SVGEGT. V lost 5 bases to trimming and J lost 2 bases; unmatched junction nucleotides: 9. The CDR3 runs 15 residues. Written as DNA, the CDR3 is TGTGCCAGCAGTACCCCTGACAGGGTCGCCTACGAGCAGTACTTC. This codes for CASSTPDRVAYEQYF.

The J gene is TRBJ2-3, the V gene TRBV7-9; D is possibly TRBD1 (5 bases). With 6 bases removed from V and 4 bases from J, the gap between germline ends came to 17 bases. CDR3 length: 15 residues. The germline V gene encodes CDR1 SEHNR and CDR2 FQNEAQ (reference sequence). CDR3 in amino acids: CASRKGNSGADTQYF. DNA for the CDR3: TGTGCCAGCAGGAAGGGGAACTCGGGCGCAGATACGCAGTATTTT.

J is TRBJ2-7 and V is TRBV27, with D possibly matching TRBD1 (5 bases). V was shortened by 5 bases and J by 4 bases, with 18 bases between the two germline ends. Per the germline V gene, CDR1 is MNHEY and CDR2 is SMNVEV (reference sequence). The CDR3 is 15 amino acids. CDR3 nucleotide sequence: TGTGCCAGCAGTCGGATATTTCAGGGATCTTACGAGCAGTACTTC. Encoded protein: CASSRIFQGSYEQYF.

This clone appeared once. V is TRBV7-9 and J is TRBJ2-7; unclear D gene. This CDR3 has 14 amino acids. Trimming removed 5 bases from V and 0 bases from J, with 11 bases in between. Looked up from germline, CDR1 is SEHNR and CDR2 is FQNEAQ (reference sequence). CDR3 DNA: TGTGCCAGCAGCCCGACTGGTACCTCCTACGAGCAGTACTTC. Protein sequence: CASSPTGTSYEQYF.

This clone was counted a few times. The chain has TRBV30 and TRBJ1-1; D uncertain. V was cut by 3 bases and J by 0 bases, with 17 bases left in between. CDR3 size: 16 residues. Germline CDR1 is GTSNPN and CDR2 is SVGIG (reference sequence). For the CDR3, the DNA is TGTGCCTGGAGCCCCGGGGTTGGGAACATGAACACTGAAGCTTTCTTT. It specifies CAWSPGVGNMNTEAFF.

The chain links TRBV18 to TRBJ2-5, with 7 bases that match TRBD2. The CDR3 is made up of 15 amino acids. Trimming cost V 5 bases and J 1 base; bases outside gene matches: 7. CDR1 KGHSH and CDR2 LQKENI come from the germline V gene. The CDR3 is CASSERDYRQETQYF. The CDR3 DNA reads TGTGCCAGCTCAGAGAGGGACTATCGCCAAGAGACCCAGTACTTC.

J is TRBJ1-6 and V is TRBV6-5; no definite D call. The CDR3 length is 12 residues. The V end lost 6 bases, the J end lost 8 bases, and 8 bases lay between the germline ends. Germline V gene lookup returns CDR1 MNHEY and CDR2 SVGAGI. The CDR3 region is CASSPPYSPLHF. The CDR3, as DNA: TGTGCCAGCAGCCCCCCATATTCACCCCTCCACTTT.